One sample yielded the 17 T cell receptor beta chains listed below, sequenced in a study of identifying expanded T cells in peripheral blood. Here immunoSEQ multiplex PCR was the method, and the copy in TCRdb shows in-frame clones only, minus some. This table has 80,000 to 90,000 clones, roughly 86% appearing once. Source material: blood. All receptors come from a person between 18 and 75 years old in good health.

This clone was counted once. This chain uses TRBV11-2 with TRBJ1-1; 8 bases are shared with TRBD1. The CDR3 is 13 residues long. Germline CDR1 SGHAT, CDR2 FQNNGV. Unmatched junction bases numbered 9, after V lost 11 bases and J lost 4 bases. CDR3 coding DNA: TGTGCCGGGAGCGGGGACAGGTTCACTGAAGCTTTCTTT. Translating gives CAGSGDRFTEAFF.

V usage is TRBV29-1 and J usage is TRBJ2-5, with no clear D. Trimming shortened V by 0 bases and J by 14 bases, and 16 bases separated the two germline ends. CDR3 length: 12 residues. CDR1 is SQVTM and CDR2 is ANQGSEA in the germline V gene. The CDR3 DNA sequence: TGCAGCGTTGAAGATCCAGGAACAGCCGTATACTTC. This codes for CSVEDPGTAVYF.

As DNA, the CDR3 is TGTGCCAGCAGCCGAGACAGCCTCATGAACACTGAAGCTTTCTTT. Translated, it gives CASSRDSLMNTEAFF. The chain joins TRBV7-6 to TRBJ1-1; tentative D call: TRBD1 (5 bases). Per the germline V gene, CDR1 is SGHVS and CDR2 is FNYEAQ. The CDR3 contains 15 residues. Between the trimmed V and J ends, which lost 5 bases and 0 bases, there was a span of 13 bases.

This rearrangement joins TRBV6-5 to TRBJ1-2; maybe TRBD1 (6 bases). This CDR3 is 12 amino acids long. The germline V gene has CDR1 MNHEY and CDR2 SVGAGI. Trimming left V 5 bases short and J 7 bases short, with 11 bases between. CDR3 sequence (DNA): TGTGCCAGCAGTGAAGGGGGGAGTGGCTACACCTTC. This translates into CASSEGGSGYTF.

The genes are TRBV7-6 and TRBJ1-5; D is possibly TRBD1 (6 bases). With 5 bases removed from V and 9 bases from J, the gap between germline ends came to 26 bases. The CDR3 has 17 amino acids. Germline CDR1 reads SGHVS; CDR2 reads FNYEAQ. CDR3 sequence reads: CASSLEPPGHSRGPQHF. The DNA for the CDR3 is TGTGCCAGCAGCCTCGAGCCTCCGGGACACTCCCGTGGGCCCCAGCATTTT.

In this sample, this clone turned up a few times. This chain joins TRBV9 and TRBJ1-4, with a weak D call TRBD1 (6 bases). This CDR3 comprises 15 residues. Trimming stripped 3 bases from V and 5 bases from J, with 14 bases between. Germline CDR1 reads SGDLS; CDR2 reads YYNGEE. The CDR3 DNA follows: TGTGCCAGCAGCGCATATACAGGGCTCAATGAAAAACTGTTTTTT. Translated, it gives CASSAYTGLNEKLFF.

V gene TRBV25-1 combines with J gene TRBJ2-5, with 9 positions matching TRBD2. The CDR3 contains 16 residues. The junction had 7 bases not matched to a gene; V was cut back by 3 bases and J by 2 bases. The V gene's germline CDR1 is MGHDK and CDR2 SYGVNS. As DNA, the CDR3 is TGTGCCAGCAGTGACCTAGCGGGGAAACTTCAAGAGACCCAGTACTTC. Encoded protein: CASSDLAGKLQETQYF.

The rearrangement links TRBV2 to TRBJ1-4; 8 nucleotides align to TRBD1. The CDR3 loop spans 15 amino acids. Germline V gene sequence: CDR1 SNHLY, CDR2 FYNNEI. V gave up 8 bases and J gave up 8 bases; unmatched junction bases: 13. The CDR3, as DNA: TGTGCCAGCGGACCCCGGACAGGGACGGAGGAAAAACTGTTTTTT. This sequence encodes CASGPRTGTEEKLFF.

The genes are TRBV6-5 and TRBJ1-6, with a weak D call TRBD1 (6 bases). V dropped 2 bases and J dropped 10 bases, with 12 bases sitting between them. Germline loops: CDR1 MNHEY, CDR2 SVGAGI. The length of the CDR3 is 14 residues. CDR3: CASSYGGASSPLHF. CDR3 DNA: TGTGCCAGCAGTTACGGGGGGGCTTCGTCACCCCTCCACTTT.

CDR3 sequence reads: CSVGSKTEAFF. The CDR3 DNA reads as TGCAGCGTTGGGTCGAAGACTGAAGCTTTCTTT. This chain uses TRBV29-1 with TRBJ1-1; D not resolved. The CDR3 totals 11 residues. Deletions cut 4 bases from V and 5 bases from J, with 8 bases between. Germline V gene lookup returns CDR1 SQVTM and CDR2 ANQGSEA.

V gene TRBV5-1 combines with J gene TRBJ2-3; D is unresolved. Trimming left V 3 bases short and J 0 bases short, with 11 bases between. The CDR3 is 15 amino acids. Germline V lookup: CDR1 SGHRS, CDR2 YFSETQ. The CDR3 nucleotides read TGCGCCAGCAGCTCACAGCCTTCTAGCACAGATACGCAGTATTTT. It is translated as CASSSQPSSTDTQYF.

This sequence joins TRBV7-2 and TRBJ1-1; no clear D. The CDR3 spans 15 residues. CDR1 is SGHTA and CDR2 is FQGNSA in the germline V gene. V lost 0 bases and J lost 4, with 12 bases in between. The CDR3 is CASSLAPGAGTEAFF. The CDR3 coding sequence is TGTGCCAGCAGCTTAGCACCGGGTGCGGGCACTGAAGCTTTCTTT. The whole variable domain, remainder taken from reference TRBV7-2 and TRBJ1-1, is GAGVSQSPSNKVTEKGKDVELRCDPISGHTALYWYRQSLGQGLEFLIYFQGNSAPDKSGLPSDRFSAERTGGSVSTLTIQRTQQEDSAVYLCASSLAPGAGTEAFFGQGTRLTVV.

The V call is TRBV6-5, the J call TRBJ2-1; no definite D call. The CDR3 extends over 15 amino acids. The V gene's germline CDR1 is MNHEY and CDR2 SVGAGI. V lost 2 bases and J lost 7, with 15 bases in between. The CDR3 here is CASSYGRLWVNEQFF. The CDR3, as DNA: TGTGCCAGCAGTTACGGTCGTTTATGGGTTAATGAGCAGTTCTTC.

This clone was recorded only once. The chain uses TRBV10-3 and TRBJ1-2; D possibly corresponds to TRBD1 (5 bases). Per germline, CDR1 ENHRY and CDR2 SYGVKD. This CDR3 is 16 amino acids long. Trimming took 7 bases from V and 3 from J, leaving 21 bases between them. The CDR3 DNA reads TGTGCCATCACCGGACAAGGTGGGCCATTGGACTATGGCTACACCTTC. Translation gives CAITGQGGPLDYGYTF.

This chain uses TRBV29-1 with TRBJ1-4, with D possibly TRBD1 on 5 matching bases. The V gene's germline CDR1 is SQVTM and CDR2 ANQGSEA. The germline V and J ends were trimmed by 4 bases and 6 bases, with 15 bases remaining between them. This CDR3 region has 14 residues. Written as DNA, the CDR3 is TGCAGCGTTGTGCGCCGGGGGAATGATGAAAAACTGTTTTTT. Translation gives CSVVRRGNDEKLFF.

The chain is built from TRBV7-2 and TRBJ1-5; 7 bases line up with TRBD1. The CDR3 totals 14 residues. The germline CDR1 and CDR2 sequences are SGHTA and FQGNSA. V lost 3 bases and J lost 9; bases outside the gene matches: 8. The CDR3 nucleotides read TGTGCCAGCAGCTTGGGACAGCCGCCTGGGCCCCAGCATTTT. This codes for CASSLGQPPGPQHF. Full variable domain (missing parts from reference TRBV7-2 and TRBJ1-5): GAGVSQSPSNKVTEKGKDVELRCDPISGHTALYWYRQSLGQGLEFLIYFQGNSAPDKSGLPSDRFSAERTGGSVSTLTIQRTQQEDSAVYLCASSLGQPPGPQHFGDGTRLSIL.

This chain links TRBV6-6 with TRBJ1-2; D unclear. The V end lost 2 bases, the J end lost 4 bases, and 8 bases lay between the germline ends. The CDR3 contains 13 residues. Germline lookup yields CDR1 MNHNY and CDR2 SVGAGI (reference sequence). CDR3 sequence: CASSYVRAYGYTF. The CDR3 DNA is TGTGCCAGCAGTTACGTAAGGGCCTATGGCTACACCTTC.